The 21 T cell receptor beta chains reported below all come from one sample, sequenced in a study of T cells after yellow fever vaccination. TCRdb analysed the 5' RACE reads with MiXCR anew, one entry per CDR3 protein. Here the sample spans 320,000 or so distinct CDR3 sequences, 7% to 9% being singletons. Sequencing was performed on PBMCs, taken about 49 days after the first yellow fever vaccination. Source of these receptors: a man aged 18 to 30 who received the YFV17D yellow fever vaccine.

This clonotype has more than one count but fewer than ten. The rearrangement links TRBV11-1 to TRBJ2-1; D might be TRBD1 or TRBD2, each matching 5 bases. The CDR3 covers 15 residues. The germline CDR1 and CDR2 sequences are SGHAT and FQDESV (reference sequence). V shed 2 bases and J shed 5 bases, with 13 bases lying between them. CDR3 amino acids: CASSLRRDLNNEQFF. CDR3 bases: TGTGCCAGCAGCTTACGAAGGGACCTCAACAATGAGCAGTTCTTC.

This clonotype was counted only a few times. The chain uses TRBV4-1 and TRBJ2-3; D is perhaps TRBD1 (6 bases). Trimming removed 6 bases at V and 2 bases at J, with 21 bases between. The CDR3 runs 17 residues. The germline V gene encodes CDR1 MGHRA and CDR2 YSYEKL. CDR3 DNA sequence: TGCGCCAGCAGACGTACCGGGACACCCGTTCTCACAGATACGCAGTATTTT. This translates into CASRRTGTPVLTDTQYF.

The gene calls are TRBV2 and TRBJ1-6; D is ambiguous. Trimming cost V 6 bases and J 10 bases, with 19 bases left between them. The germline V gene has CDR1 SNHLY and CDR2 FYNNEI. The CDR3 extends over 15 amino acids. CDR3 DNA: TGTGCCAGCAGCACCGGGCCCGGAATAGGGTCACCCCTCCACTTT. Amino acids: CASSTGPGIGSPLHF.

This clonotype was seen a few times. The rearrangement uses TRBV12-3 or TRBV12-4 and TRBJ1-2; no reliable D call. V lost 7 bases and J lost 0, with 12 bases in between. The CDR3 is 14 residues long. Here the CDR3 DNA reads TGTGCCAGCAATGGAGAGACGACTAACTATGGCTACACCTTC. This sequence encodes CASNGETTNYGYTF.

This clonotype was seen repeatedly, ten times or more. This chain connects TRBV5-1 to TRBJ2-5, with D uncertain. The CDR3 consists of 14 residues. V was pared by 4 bases and J by 1 base, with 11 bases between. Looked up from germline, CDR1 is SGHRS and CDR2 is YFSETQ. The CDR3 DNA sequence: TGCGCCAGCAGCCCTATCGGCATCCAAGAGACCCAGTACTTC. Translating it yields CASSPIGIQETQYF.

This clonotype was recorded a few times. The chain is built from TRBV4-2 and TRBJ2-1, with D perhaps matching TRBD2 (6 bases). The CDR3 sequence is 14 residues long. Germline V gives CDR1 LGHNA, CDR2 YNFKEQ. V was cut by 0 bases and J by 5 bases, with 8 bases left in between. The CDR3 loop is CASSQDPGDNEQFF. DNA for the CDR3: TGTGCCAGCAGCCAAGATCCGGGGGACAATGAGCAGTTCTTC.

The chain recombines TRBV24-1 with TRBJ2-1; TRBD2 matches at 8 bases. The CDR3 totals 16 residues. J was trimmed by 4 bases and V by 5 bases; bases with no gene match: 9. CDR1 KGHDR and CDR2 SFDVKD come from the germline V gene. In DNA form, the CDR3 reads TGTGCCACCAGTGGTACTAGCGGAGGGCCTTACAATGAGCAGTTCTTC. Protein: CATSGTSGGPYNEQFF.

There are many counts of this clonotype. The chain's CDR3 is CASRVQGDTGELFF. CDR3 nucleotide sequence: TGTGCCAGCAGGGTGCAGGGAGACACCGGGGAGCTGTTTTTT. This rearrangement joins TRBV7-9 to TRBJ2-2; the D call may be TRBD1 or TRBD2 (5 bases each). V was shortened by 6 bases and J by 3 bases, with 11 bases between the two germline ends. Germline V gene lookup returns CDR1 SEHNR and CDR2 FQNEAQ (reference sequence). This CDR3 spans 14 amino acids.

The chain recombines TRBV3-1 with TRBJ1-2, with 7 bases aligning to TRBD1. Germline V gives CDR1 LGHDT, CDR2 YNNKEL (reference sequence). The CDR3 is 14 amino acids. Unmatched junction bases numbered 2, after V lost 2 bases and J lost 2 bases. This CDR3 reads CASSQTGVNYGYTF. CDR3 nucleotide sequence: TGTGCCAGCAGCCAAACAGGGGTGAACTATGGCTACACCTTC.

The V call is TRBV7-2, the J call TRBJ1-2; 9 bases are a match to TRBD1. Germline CDR1 and CDR2: SGHTA and FQGNSA. This CDR3 is 17 amino acids long. V was pared by 5 bases and J by 8 bases, with 18 bases of the junction left unmatched. The CDR3 here is CASSAPGQGESGEGYTF. CDR3 nucleotide sequence: TGTGCCAGCAGCGCCCCGGGACAGGGTGAATCGGGTGAGGGCTACACCTTC.

A remark on this clonotype: A much larger clone lies a single base off, so this may be a read error. This CDR3 reads CASSLMDTQYF. As DNA, the CDR3 is TGTGCCAGCAGCTTAATGGATACGCAGTATTTT. J is TRBJ2-3 and V is TRBV7-2; no definite D call. The V end lost 2 bases, the J end lost 6 bases, and 3 bases lay between the germline ends. CDR1 and CDR2 from the germline V gene are SGHTA and FQGNSA. There are 11 residues in the CDR3. Complete variable domain (other parts from reference TRBV7-2 and TRBJ2-3): GAGVSQSPSNKVTEKGKDVELRCDPISGHTALYWYRQSLGQGLEFLIYFQGNSAPDKSGLPSDRFSAERTGGSVSTLTIQRTQQEDSAVYLCASSLMDTQYFGPGTRLTVL.

This clonotype was seen only a few times. This chain joins TRBV5-4 and TRBJ1-2; TRBD1 matches at 9 bases. Per germline, CDR1 SGHNT and CDR2 YYREEE (reference sequence). The trim removed 0 bases at V and 5 bases at J, leaving 5 bases unmatched. The CDR3 consists of 15 residues. The CDR3 loop reads CASSLVPTGGYGYTF. The CDR3, as DNA: TGTGCCAGCAGCTTGGTCCCGACAGGGGGATATGGCTACACCTTC. Based on the CDR3 plus reference TRBV5-4 and TRBJ1-2, the full variable domain is ETGVTQSPTHLIKTRGQQVTLRCSSQSGHNTVSWYQQALGQGPQFIFQYYREEENGRGNFPPRFSGLQFPNYSSELNVNALELDDSALYLCASSLVPTGGYGYTFGSGTRLTVV.

The chain recombines TRBV7-2 with TRBJ1-2, with TRBD1 identical over 9 bases. The CDR3 spans 16 residues. Germline V gene data show CDR1 as SGHTA and CDR2 as FQGNSA. Trimming removed 2 bases from V and 2 bases from J; junction bases left unmatched: 6. The CDR3 DNA reads as TGTGCCAGCAGCTTAAAGTCGGGACAGGGAAACTATGGCTACACCTTC. Amino acid sequence: CASSLKSGQGNYGYTF. The full variable domain, with the rest looked up from reference TRBV7-2 and TRBJ1-2, is GAGVSQSPSNKVTEKGKDVELRCDPISGHTALYWYRQSLGQGLEFLIYFQGNSAPDKSGLPSDRFSAERTGGSVSTLTIQRTQQEDSAVYLCASSLKSGQGNYGYTFGSGTRLTVV.

This clonotype was detected only a few times. The chain combines TRBV5-5 with TRBJ2-2, with 7 bases fitting TRBD1. Trimming cost V 1 base and J 1 base; bases outside gene matches: 1. The CDR3 is made up of 15 amino acids. Germline assignment: CDR1 SGHKS and CDR2 YYEKEE (reference sequence). CDR3 region: CASSLRGRNTGELFF. The CDR3 DNA sequence: TGTGCCAGCAGCTTGAGGGGGCGGAACACCGGGGAGCTGTTTTTT. Supplemented by reference TRBV5-5 and TRBJ2-2, the full variable domain reads DAGVTQSPTHLIKTRGQQVTLRCSPISGHKSVSWYQQVLGQGPQFIFQYYEKEERGRGNFPDRFSARQFPNYSSELNVNALLLGDSALYLCASSLRGRNTGELFFGEGSRLTVL.

This clonotype appeared a few times. The chain recombines TRBV7-9 with TRBJ2-2; D not resolved. CDR3 length: 15 residues. V dropped 2 bases and J dropped 6 bases, with 13 bases sitting between them. CDR1 is SEHNR and CDR2 is FQNEAQ in the germline V gene (reference sequence). CDR3 DNA: TGTGCCAGCAGCTTACTTTTAGGGTTCGCCGGGGAGCTGTTTTTT. Translating it yields CASSLLLGFAGELFF.

This CDR3 is CSALAGGLTDTQYF. The CDR3 bases are TGCAGTGCTCTAGCGGGGGGACTCACAGATACGCAGTATTTT. V and J are TRBV20-1 and TRBJ2-3, with 11 bases aligning to TRBD2. Germline V gives CDR1 DFQATT, CDR2 SNEGSKA (reference sequence). Trimming removed 5 bases from V and 2 bases from J; junction bases left unmatched: 3. The CDR3 totals 14 residues.

This clonotype has only a few counts. This CDR3 reads CASSFEAETQYF. In nucleotides, the CDR3 is TGTGCCAGCAGTTTTGAGGCGGAGACCCAGTACTTC. This chain links TRBV12-3 or TRBV12-4 with TRBJ2-5, with D hard to call. The CDR3 has 12 residues. The germline V and J ends were trimmed by 3 bases and 5 bases, with 7 bases remaining between them.

V and J are TRBV6-5 and TRBJ1-2; no clear D. The CDR3 covers 13 residues. Trimming stripped 4 bases from V and 8 bases from J, with 14 bases between. Germline values: CDR1 MNHEY, CDR2 SVGAGI. CDR3 amino acids: CASSFDLDRGYTF. The CDR3 bases are TGTGCCAGCAGTTTTGACCTGGATCGGGGCTACACCTTC.

A few counts support this clonotype. This chain connects TRBV7-2 to TRBJ1-2; the D is unclear. The germline V and J ends were trimmed by 5 bases and 5 bases, with 15 bases remaining between them. The CDR3 consists of 14 residues. Germline V gene sequence: CDR1 SGHTA, CDR2 FQGNSA. In DNA form, the CDR3 reads TGTGCCAGCAGCCCAGGACGGACTCCGTATGGCTACACCTTC. Translation: CASSPGRTPYGYTF.

This clonotype was observed a handful of times. The rearrangement joins TRBV5-1 to TRBJ2-5; D not certain. Between the trimmed V and J ends, which lost 0 bases and 5 bases, there was a span of 14 bases. Looked up from germline, CDR1 is SGHRS and CDR2 is YFSETQ. The CDR3 contains 15 residues. CDR3 in DNA: TGCGCCAGCAGCTTGGCTCTTAGGAGACCGGAGACCCAGTACTTC. Protein product: CASSLALRRPETQYF.

This clonotype has at least ten counts. This chain connects TRBV6-5 to TRBJ2-5; 8 bases match TRBD1. The CDR3 covers 14 residues. Unmatched junction bases numbered 5, after V lost 4 bases and J lost 4 bases. CDR1 is MNHEY, CDR2 SVGAGI, per germline. The CDR3 here is CASSSTGGRETQYF. Written as DNA, the CDR3 is TGTGCCAGCAGTTCTACAGGGGGTAGAGAGACCCAGTACTTC.